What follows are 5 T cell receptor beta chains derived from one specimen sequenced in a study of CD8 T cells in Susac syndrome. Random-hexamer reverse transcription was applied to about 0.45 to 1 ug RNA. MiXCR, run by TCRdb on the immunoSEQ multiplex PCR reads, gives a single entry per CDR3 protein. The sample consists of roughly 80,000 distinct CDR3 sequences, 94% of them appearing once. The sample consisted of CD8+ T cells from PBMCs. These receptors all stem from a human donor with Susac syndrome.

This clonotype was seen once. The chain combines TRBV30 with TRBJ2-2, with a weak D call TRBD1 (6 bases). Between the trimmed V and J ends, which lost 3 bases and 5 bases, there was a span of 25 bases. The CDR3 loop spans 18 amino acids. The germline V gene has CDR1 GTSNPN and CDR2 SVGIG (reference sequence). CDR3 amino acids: CAWRPHRDNNRGTGELFF. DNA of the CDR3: TGTGCCTGGAGGCCCCACAGGGACAACAACCGAGGGACCGGGGAGCTGTTTTTT.

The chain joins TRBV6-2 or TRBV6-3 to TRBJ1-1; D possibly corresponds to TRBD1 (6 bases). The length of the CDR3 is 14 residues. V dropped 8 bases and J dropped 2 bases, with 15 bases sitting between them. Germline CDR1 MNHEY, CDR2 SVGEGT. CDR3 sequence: CASVAWTANTEAFF. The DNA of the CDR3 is TGTGCCAGCGTAGCTTGGACAGCAAACACTGAAGCTTTCTTT.

The CDR3 sequence is CATLDRGKSSSYGYTF. DNA of the CDR3: TGTGCCACCTTGGACAGGGGAAAAAGCTCTTCCTATGGCTACACCTTC. V usage is TRBV10-3 and J usage is TRBJ1-2; TRBD1 matches 9 bases. V gave up 10 bases and J gave up 4 bases; unmatched junction bases: 16. CDR1 is ENHRY and CDR2 is SYGVKD in the germline V gene. The CDR3 covers 16 residues.

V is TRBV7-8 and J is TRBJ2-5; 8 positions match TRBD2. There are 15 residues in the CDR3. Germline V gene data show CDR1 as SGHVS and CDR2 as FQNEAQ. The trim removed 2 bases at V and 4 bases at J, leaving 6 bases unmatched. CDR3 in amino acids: CASSLRAAGGETQYF. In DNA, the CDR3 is TGTGCCAGCAGCTTACGGGCCGCGGGAGGAGAGACCCAGTACTTC.

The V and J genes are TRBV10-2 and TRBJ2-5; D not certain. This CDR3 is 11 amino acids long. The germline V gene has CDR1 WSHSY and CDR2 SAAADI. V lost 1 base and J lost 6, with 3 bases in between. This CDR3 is CASSELKTQYF. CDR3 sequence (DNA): TGCGCCAGCAGTGAGTTAAAGACCCAGTACTTC.